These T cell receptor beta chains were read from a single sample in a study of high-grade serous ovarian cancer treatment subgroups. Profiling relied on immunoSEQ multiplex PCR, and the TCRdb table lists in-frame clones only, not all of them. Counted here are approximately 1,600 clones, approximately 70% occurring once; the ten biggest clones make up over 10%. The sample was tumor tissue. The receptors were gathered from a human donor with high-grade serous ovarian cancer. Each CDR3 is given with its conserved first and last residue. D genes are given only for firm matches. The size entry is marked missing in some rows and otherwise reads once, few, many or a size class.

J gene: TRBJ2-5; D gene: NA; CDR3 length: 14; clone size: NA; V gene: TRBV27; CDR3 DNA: TGTGCCAGCAGTGCCCGGGCGGGGTGGGAGACCCAGTACTTC; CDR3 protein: CASSARAGWETQYF
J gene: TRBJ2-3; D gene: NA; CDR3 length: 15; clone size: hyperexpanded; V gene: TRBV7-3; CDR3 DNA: TGTGCCAGCAGCTCGCTACTAGGGTCCGCAGATACGCAGTATTTT; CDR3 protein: CASSSLLGSADTQYF
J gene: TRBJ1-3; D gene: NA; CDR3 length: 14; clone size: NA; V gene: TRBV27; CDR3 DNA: TGTGCCAGCAGTCTCGCAGGGCCTGGAAACACCATATATTTT; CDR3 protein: CASSLAGPGNTIYF
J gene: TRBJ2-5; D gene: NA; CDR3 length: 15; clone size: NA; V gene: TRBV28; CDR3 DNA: TGTGCCAGCAGTTTATCCCGAGCTGGGGGGGAGACCCAGTACTTC; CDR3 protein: CASSLSRAGGETQYF
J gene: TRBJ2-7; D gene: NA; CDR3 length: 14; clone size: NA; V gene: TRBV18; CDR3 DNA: TGTGCCAGCTCACCTTTTATGGGGGTCGGCGAGCAGTACTTC; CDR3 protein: CASSPFMGVGEQYF
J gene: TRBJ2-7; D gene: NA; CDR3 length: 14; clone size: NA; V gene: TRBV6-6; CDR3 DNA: TGTGCCAGCAGGGCCGGGACTGGATCCTACGAGCAGTACTTC; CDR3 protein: CASRAGTGSYEQYF
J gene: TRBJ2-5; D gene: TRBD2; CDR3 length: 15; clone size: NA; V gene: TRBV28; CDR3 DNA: TGTGCCAGCAGTTCCTTAGCGGGGGGCCAAGAGACCCAGTACTTC; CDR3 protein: CASSSLAGGQETQYF
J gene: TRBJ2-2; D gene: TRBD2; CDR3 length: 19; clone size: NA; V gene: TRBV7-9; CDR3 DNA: TGTGCCAGCAGCTTAACTGGACTAGCGGGCGCCGCGAACACCGGGGAGCTGTTTTTT; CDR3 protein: CASSLTGLAGAANTGELFF
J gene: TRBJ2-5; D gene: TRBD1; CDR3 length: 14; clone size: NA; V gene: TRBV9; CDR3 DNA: TGTGCCAGCAGCTCACGGACAGGGGGAGAGACCCAGTACTTC; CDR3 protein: CASSSRTGGETQYF
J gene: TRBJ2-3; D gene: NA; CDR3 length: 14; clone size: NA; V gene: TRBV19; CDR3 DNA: TGTGCCAATAGGGCCCCAGCGCGCGCAGATACGCAGTATTTT; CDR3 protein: CANRAPARADTQYF
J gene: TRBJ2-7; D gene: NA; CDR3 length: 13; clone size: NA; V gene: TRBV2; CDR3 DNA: TGTGCCAGCAGTGATAGTGGGACCTACGAGCAGTACTTC; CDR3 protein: CASSDSGTYEQYF
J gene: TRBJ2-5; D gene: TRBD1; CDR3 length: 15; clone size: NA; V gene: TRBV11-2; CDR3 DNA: TGTGCCAGCAGCTTTAGACAGGGGATGGAAGAGACCCAGTACTTC; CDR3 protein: CASSFRQGMEETQYF
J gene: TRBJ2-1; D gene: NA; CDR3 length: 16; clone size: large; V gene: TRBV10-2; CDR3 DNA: TGCGCCAGCAGTGAAAGTAGCGCGAGCTCCTACAATGAGCAGTTCTTC; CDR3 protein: CASSESSASSYNEQFF
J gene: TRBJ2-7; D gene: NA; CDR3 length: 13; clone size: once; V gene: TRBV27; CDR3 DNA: TGTGCCAGCAGTTGGGGCAGGGGATACGAGCAGTACTTC; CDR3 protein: CASSWGRGYEQYF
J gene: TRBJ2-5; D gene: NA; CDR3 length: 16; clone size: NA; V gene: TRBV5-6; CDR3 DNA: TGTGCCAGCAGCCCGGTAGGGTGGGGGGGCCTAGAGACCCAGTACTTC; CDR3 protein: CASSPVGWGGLETQYF
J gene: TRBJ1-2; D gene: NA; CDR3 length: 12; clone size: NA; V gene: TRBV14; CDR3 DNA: TGTGCCAGCAGCGAGTCAGGGGATGGCTACACCTTC; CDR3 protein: CASSESGDGYTF
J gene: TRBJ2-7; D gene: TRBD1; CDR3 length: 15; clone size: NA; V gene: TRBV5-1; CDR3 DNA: TGCGCCAGCAGCGGCGGGGACAGGGTGCGCGACGAGCAGTACTTC; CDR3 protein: CASSGGDRVRDEQYF
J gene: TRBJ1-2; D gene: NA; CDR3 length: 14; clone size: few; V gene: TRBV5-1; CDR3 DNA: TGCGCCAGCAGCTTGGGACCACCTAACTATGGCTACACCTTC; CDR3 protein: CASSLGPPNYGYTF
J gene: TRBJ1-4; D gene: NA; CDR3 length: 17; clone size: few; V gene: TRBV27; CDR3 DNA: TGTGCCAGCAGTTTAAAGGGGGGCCGGGGTTATAATGAAAAACTGTTTTTT; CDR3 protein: CASSLKGGRGYNEKLFF
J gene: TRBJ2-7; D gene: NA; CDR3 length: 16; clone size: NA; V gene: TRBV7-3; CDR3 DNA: TGTGCCAGCAGCTTATTTCGGAGACGGATTTTCTACGAGCAGTACTTC; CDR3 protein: CASSLFRRRIFYEQYF
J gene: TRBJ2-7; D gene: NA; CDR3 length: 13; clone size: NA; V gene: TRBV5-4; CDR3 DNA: TGTGCCAGCAGCCCGAACCGGGACATCGAGCAGTACTTC; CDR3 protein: CASSPNRDIEQYF
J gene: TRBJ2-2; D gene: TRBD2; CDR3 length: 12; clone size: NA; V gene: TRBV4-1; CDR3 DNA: TGCGCCAGCTCGGGGGGAGCCGGGGAGCTGTTTTTT; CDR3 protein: CASSGGAGELFF
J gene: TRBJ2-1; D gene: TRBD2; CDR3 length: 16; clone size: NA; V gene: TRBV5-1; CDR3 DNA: TGCGCCAGCAGTGTGAGGTCGGGGGGGCCGCCCAGGGAGCAGTTCTTC; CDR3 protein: CASSVRSGGPPREQFF
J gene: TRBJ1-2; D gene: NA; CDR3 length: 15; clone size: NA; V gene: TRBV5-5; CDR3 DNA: TGTGCCAGCAGCTTGGGGACTACGGGGTTCTATGGCTACACCTTC; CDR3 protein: CASSLGTTGFYGYTF
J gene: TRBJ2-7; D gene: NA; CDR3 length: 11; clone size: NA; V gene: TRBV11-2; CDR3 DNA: TGTGCCAGCTCAACCCAGGGGGAGCAGTACTTC; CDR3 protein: CASSTQGEQYF
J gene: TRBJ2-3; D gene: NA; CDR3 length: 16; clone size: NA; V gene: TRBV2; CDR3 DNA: TGTGCCAGCAGTGAGGGGACACTTACTAGCACAGATACGCAGTATTTT; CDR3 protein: CASSEGTLTSTDTQYF
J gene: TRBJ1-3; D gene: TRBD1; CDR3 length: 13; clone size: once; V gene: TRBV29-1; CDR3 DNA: TGCAGCGTGAGACAGGGGGATGGAAACACCATATATTTT; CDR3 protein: CSVRQGDGNTIYF
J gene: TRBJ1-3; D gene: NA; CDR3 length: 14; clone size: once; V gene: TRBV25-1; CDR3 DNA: TGTGCCAGCACCCACCTCGGCGGAGGAAACACCATATATTTT; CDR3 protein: CASTHLGGGNTIYF
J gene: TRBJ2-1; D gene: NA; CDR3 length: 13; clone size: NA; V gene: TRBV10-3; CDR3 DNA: TGTGCCATCAGCCAGATTGGGGGCCATGAGCAGTTCTTC; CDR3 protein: CAISQIGGHEQFF
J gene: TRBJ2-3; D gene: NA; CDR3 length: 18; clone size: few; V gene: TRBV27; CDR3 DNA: TGTGCCAGCAGCCTTTTGGAAGTACTAGCTAAGGGCACAGATACGCAGTATTTT; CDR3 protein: CASSLLEVLAKGTDTQYF
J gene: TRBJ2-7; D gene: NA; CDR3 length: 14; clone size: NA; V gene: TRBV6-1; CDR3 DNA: TGTGCCAGCAGTGAAAGTCTTAAGGGCAGCGAGCAGTACTTC; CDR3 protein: CASSESLKGSEQYF
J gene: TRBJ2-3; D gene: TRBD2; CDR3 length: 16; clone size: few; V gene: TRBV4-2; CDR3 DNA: TGTGCCAGCAGCCAAGATATTAGCGGGGGCACAGATACGCAGTATTTT; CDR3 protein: CASSQDISGGTDTQYF
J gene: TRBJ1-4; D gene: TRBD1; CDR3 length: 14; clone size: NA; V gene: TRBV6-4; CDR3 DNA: TGTGCCAGCAGTGCAGACAGGGTCCATGAAAAACTGTTTTTT; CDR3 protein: CASSADRVHEKLFF
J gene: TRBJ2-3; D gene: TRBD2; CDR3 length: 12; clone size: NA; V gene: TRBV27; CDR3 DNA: TGTGCCAGCAGAGGGACTAGCGGGAGACCGTATTTT; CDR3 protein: CASRGTSGRPYF
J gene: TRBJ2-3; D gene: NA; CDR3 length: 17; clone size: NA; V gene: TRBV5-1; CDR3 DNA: TGCGCCAGCAGCCCCGAAGGGGGAGGGTCTGGCACAGATACGCAGTATTTT; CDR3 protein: CASSPEGGGSGTDTQYF
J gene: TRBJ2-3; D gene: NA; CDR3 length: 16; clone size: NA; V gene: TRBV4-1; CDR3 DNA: TGCGCCAGCAGCCCCCAACTTAGCGGTAGCACAGATACGCAGTATTTT; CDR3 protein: CASSPQLSGSTDTQYF
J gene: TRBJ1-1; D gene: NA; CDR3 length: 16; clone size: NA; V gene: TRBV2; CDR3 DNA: TGTGCCAGCAGTGTAGGGCCCCCTAATTTGAACACTGAAGCTTTCTTT; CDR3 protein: CASSVGPPNLNTEAFF
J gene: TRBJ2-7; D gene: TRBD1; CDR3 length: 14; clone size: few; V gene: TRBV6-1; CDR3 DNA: TGTGCCAGCAGGGTTACAGGGGGCTCGTACGAGCAGTACTTC; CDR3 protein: CASRVTGGSYEQYF
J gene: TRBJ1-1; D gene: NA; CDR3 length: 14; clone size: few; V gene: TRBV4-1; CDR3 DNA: TGCGCCAGCAGCCAATCACCCGGGGAGACTGAAGCTTTCTTT; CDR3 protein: CASSQSPGETEAFF
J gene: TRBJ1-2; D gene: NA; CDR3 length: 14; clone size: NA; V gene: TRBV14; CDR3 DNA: TGTGCCAGCAGCCAAGAACACTATAACTATGGCTACACCTTC; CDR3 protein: CASSQEHYNYGYTF
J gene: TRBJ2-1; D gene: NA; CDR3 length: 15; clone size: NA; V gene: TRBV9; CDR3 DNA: TGTGCCAGCAGCGTTTACGGGGGCAGCGGGAATGAGCAGTTCTTC; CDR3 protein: CASSVYGGSGNEQFF
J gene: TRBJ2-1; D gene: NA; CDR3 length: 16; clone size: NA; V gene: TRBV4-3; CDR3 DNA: TGCGCCAGCAGCCAAGGCTACAGAACTACTTACAATGAGCAGTTCTTC; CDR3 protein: CASSQGYRTTYNEQFF
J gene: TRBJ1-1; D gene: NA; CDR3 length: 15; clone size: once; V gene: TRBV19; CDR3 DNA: TGTGCCAGTAGTATCACCGGGGGGGCCGCCGGAGAAGCTTTCTTT; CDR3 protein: CASSITGGAAGEAFF
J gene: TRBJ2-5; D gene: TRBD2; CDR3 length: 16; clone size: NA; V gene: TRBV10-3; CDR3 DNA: TGTGCCACCAGTGGGCCCATGGGCGGGGGAGGAGAGACCCAGTACTTC; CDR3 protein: CATSGPMGGGGETQYF
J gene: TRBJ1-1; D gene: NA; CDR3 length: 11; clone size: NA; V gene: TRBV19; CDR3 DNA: TGTGCCAGTTATACAGGGCAAGAAGTCTTCTTT; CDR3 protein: CASYTGQEVFF
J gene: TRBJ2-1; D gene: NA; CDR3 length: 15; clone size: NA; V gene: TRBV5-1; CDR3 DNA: TGCGCCAGCAGTGTGGGAGGGGGGAAATACAATGAGCAGTTCTTC; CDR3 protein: CASSVGGGKYNEQFF
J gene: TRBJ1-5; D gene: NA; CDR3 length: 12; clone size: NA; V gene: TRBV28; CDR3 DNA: TGTGCCAGCACTAGGAGCAACCAGCCCCAGCATTTT; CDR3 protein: CASTRSNQPQHF
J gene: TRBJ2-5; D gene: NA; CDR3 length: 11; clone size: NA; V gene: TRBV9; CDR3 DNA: TGTGCCAGCAGCGCGGGGGAGACCCAGTACTTC; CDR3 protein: CASSAGETQYF
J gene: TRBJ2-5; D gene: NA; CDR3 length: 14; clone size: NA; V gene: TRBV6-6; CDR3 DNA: TGTGCCAGCAGCCGCGGACTATCGTCGGAGACCCAGTACTTC; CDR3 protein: CASSRGLSSETQYF
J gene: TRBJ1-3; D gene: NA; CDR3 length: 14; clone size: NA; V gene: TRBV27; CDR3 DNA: TGTGCCAGCAGAAGGACAGCCTCTGGAAACACCATATATTTT; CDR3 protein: CASRRTASGNTIYF
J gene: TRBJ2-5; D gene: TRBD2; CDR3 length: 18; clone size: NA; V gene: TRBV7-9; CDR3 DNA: TGTGCCAGCAGCTTATTAGGATCGAGCGGGGCCGGAGTAGAGACCCAGTACTTC; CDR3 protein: CASSLLGSSGAGVETQYF
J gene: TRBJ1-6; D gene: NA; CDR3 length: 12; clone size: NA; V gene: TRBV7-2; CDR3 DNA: TGTGCCAGCAGCCTCGGGACGCCACCCCTCCACTTT; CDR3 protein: CASSLGTPPLHF
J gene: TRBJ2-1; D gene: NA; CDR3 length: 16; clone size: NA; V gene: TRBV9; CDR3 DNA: TGTGCCAGCAGCCCACAGGGCTTCAGCTCCTACAATGAGCAGTTCTTC; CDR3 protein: CASSPQGFSSYNEQFF
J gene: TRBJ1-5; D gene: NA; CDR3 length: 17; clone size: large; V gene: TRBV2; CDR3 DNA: TGTGCCAGCAGTGAGTGGGGGGGCCAATATAGCAATCAGCCCCAGCATTTT; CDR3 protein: CASSEWGGQYSNQPQHF
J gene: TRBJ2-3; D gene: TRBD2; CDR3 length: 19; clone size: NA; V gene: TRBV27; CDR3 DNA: TGTGCCAGCAGTATTGTGCCGAGACTAGCGGGCGGTAGCACAGATACGCAGTATTTT; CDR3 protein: CASSIVPRLAGGSTDTQYF
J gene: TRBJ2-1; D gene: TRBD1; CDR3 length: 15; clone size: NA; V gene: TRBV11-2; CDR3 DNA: TGTGCTAGCAGCTCTCGGGGACAGGGATACAATGAGCAGTTCTTC; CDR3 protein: CASSSRGQGYNEQFF
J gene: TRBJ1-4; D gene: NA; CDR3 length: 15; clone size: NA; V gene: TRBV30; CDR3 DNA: TGTGCCTGGAGTGTAGGGGGGGGCGCGAATGAAAAACTGTTTTTT; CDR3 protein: CAWSVGGGANEKLFF
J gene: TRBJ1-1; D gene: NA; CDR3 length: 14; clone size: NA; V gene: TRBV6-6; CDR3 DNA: TGTGCCAGCAGTTACGGCGAAGTCCCCACTGAAGCTTTCTTT; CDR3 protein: CASSYGEVPTEAFF
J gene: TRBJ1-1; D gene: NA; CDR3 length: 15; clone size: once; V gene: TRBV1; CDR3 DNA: TGCACCAGCAGCCAAGATCTGACAGATACCACTGAAGCTTTCTTT; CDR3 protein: CTSSQDLTDTTEAFF
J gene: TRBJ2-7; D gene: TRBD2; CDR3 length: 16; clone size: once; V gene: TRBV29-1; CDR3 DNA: TGCAGCGCTATGACTAGCGGGAGGGCCAGCCCCTACGAGCAGTACTTC; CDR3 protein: CSAMTSGRASPYEQYF